The TCR beta chain described here comes from a study of Siglec-9 on CD8 T cells in melanoma (dated by TCRdb to between 2018 and 2021). Regarding the complete study: Siglec-9 expression on CD8+ T cells and the role of Siglec-9 in regulating T cells in the melanoma tumor microenvironment were investigated in the study.

V trim: 6 bases; J trim: 2 bases; unmatched bases: 6. Including cysteine and phenylalanine, the CDR3 has 14 amino acids. CDR3 DNA is the only sequence kept; it has 42 bases, read in frame from the first base. Sequences WNHNN (CDR1) and SYGVQD (CDR2) are obtained from the germline V gene (reference sequence). Summary of the overall study and its limitations: According to the reported findings, Siglec-9 marked and regulated a subset of effector memory CD8+ T cells that seemed to build up inside melanoma tumors.

Library method: the immunoSEQ multiplex PCR assay. TCRdb took over this immuneACCESS table, retaining in-frame rearrangements with V and J assigned. Such tables are incomplete; in checked studies, under half of the missing clones stem from an unresolved V gene, and the remainder is unexplained. In all, the sample holds 36,000 or so clones, and 80% to 85% of those were seen once. About 1.7% of the sample comes from the top ten. To note about this clone: Its antigen has not been determined. One base away there is no much larger clone; base qualities are not given.

This chain is built from TRBV10-1 and TRBJ2-7; 8 bases in the middle match TRBD2. The receptor's source is a human donor in good health. Material for sequencing was Siglec-9- CD8+ T cells sorted from blood. The cell subset or site label, read with the paper, signifies: CD8 T cells lacking Siglec-9. The sequenced DNA: TGCGCCAGCAGCCCTACGGGGGGGGCCTACGAGCAGTACTTC. Translation gives CASSPTGGAYEQYF.